The TCR beta chain described here comes from a study of shared clonotypes between healthy human individuals. In the study overall: Each donor's CD4 naive and CD4 memory cells filled three plates apiece, CD8 naive two, and CD8 memory one.

TCRdb keeps only in-frame clones here, not all; method: immunoSEQ multiplex PCR. The table includes approximately 650,000 clones, nearly 97% detected once. The trim removed 1 base at V and 14 bases at J, leaving 11 bases unmatched. Per germline, CDR1 SGHAT and CDR2 FQNNGV. This CDR3 is 14 amino acids long. The naive CD8 fraction comprised CD45RO-negative cells positively selected for CCR7 and excluded terminally differentiated effector memory CD45RA+ cells. This TCR was recovered from a woman between 25 and 40 years old in good health. The sequenced sample was naive CD8+ T cells sorted from blood. The chain links TRBV11-2 to TRBJ2-1, with 7 bases fitting TRBD2. The CDR3 bases are TGTGCCAGCAGCTTAGGGGACGGCGCGGGAGATGAGTTCTTC. It codes for CASSLGDGAGDEFF.